This T cell receptor (beta chain) was profiled in a study of shared clonotypes between healthy human individuals. The CDR3 has 14 residues. Germline CDR1 SGHTA, CDR2 FQGTGA. V lost 5 bases and J lost 4, with 12 bases in between. The protocol was immunoSEQ multiplex PCR, while the TCRdb copy is restricted to in-frame clones and leaves out a portion. This sample has 2 million to 2.5 million clones; roughly 95% occur once, and the top ten carry over 0.1%. This TCR came from a man between 18 and 35 years old in good health. Source material: naive CD4+ T cells sorted from blood. Subset specified: CD45RA+ positively selected. The chain uses TRBV7-3 and TRBJ1-3, with D possibly matching TRBD1 (5 bases). CDR3: CASSEGPTGNTIYF. CDR3 sequence (DNA): TGTGCCAGCAGCGAGGGACCGACGGGAAACACCATATATTTT.